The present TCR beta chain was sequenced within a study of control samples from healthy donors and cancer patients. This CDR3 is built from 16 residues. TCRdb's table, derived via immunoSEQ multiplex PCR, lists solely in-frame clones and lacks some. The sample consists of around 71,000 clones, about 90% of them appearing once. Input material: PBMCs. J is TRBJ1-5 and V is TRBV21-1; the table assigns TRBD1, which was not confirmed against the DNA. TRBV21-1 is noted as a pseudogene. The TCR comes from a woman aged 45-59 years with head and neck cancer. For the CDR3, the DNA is TGTGCCAGCAGCAAAGGGAGGACAGGGTTCGGTCAGCCCCAGCATTTT. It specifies CASSKGRTGFGQPQHF.